The next 3 T cell receptor beta chains were all read from a single sample in a study of blood T cells in healthy people across ages. Alongside a J-beta primer mix, a sample-barcoded 5' primer served in a second PCR lasting about 7 to 11 cycles. TCRdb reanalysed the 5' RACE reads using MiXCR and keeps one entry per CDR3 protein. The data hold fewer than 800,000 distinct CDR3 sequences, with roughly 49% observed a single time. Material: blood. Every receptor here comes from a woman aged 60-75 years in good health.

This rearrangement joins TRBV5-1 to TRBJ2-1, with 8 bases lining up with TRBD1. CDR1 is SGHRS, CDR2 YFSETQ, per germline. The CDR3 sequence is 15 residues long. The ends lost 3 bases at V and 1 base at J; junction bases unmatched: 3. This CDR3 is CASSSDRVSYNEQFF. CDR3 nucleotide sequence: TGCGCCAGCAGCTCGGACAGGGTTTCCTACAATGAGCAGTTCTTC.

V and J are TRBV6-2 or TRBV6-3 and TRBJ1-2; 8 bases map to TRBD1. After removal of 3 bases from V and 6 bases from J, the junction contained 6 bases not matched to a gene. The CDR3 runs 14 residues. Germline-derived CDR1 and CDR2 are MNHEY and SVGEGT. As DNA, the CDR3 is TGTGCCAGCAGTTATCGGGACAGGAGGAATGGCTACACCTTC. Translation gives CASSYRDRRNGYTF.

The sample holds one count of this clonotype. V is TRBV20-1 and J is TRBJ2-5; TRBD2 matches 9 bases. Unmatched junction bases numbered 16, after V lost 0 bases and J lost 11 bases. The CDR3 length is 16 residues. Germline CDR1 reads DFQATT; CDR2 reads SNEGSKA (reference sequence). The CDR3: CSARDTGGRAYYEQYF. Written as DNA, the CDR3 is TGCAGTGCTAGAGATACGGGCGGGAGGGCCTATTATGAGCAGTACTTC.